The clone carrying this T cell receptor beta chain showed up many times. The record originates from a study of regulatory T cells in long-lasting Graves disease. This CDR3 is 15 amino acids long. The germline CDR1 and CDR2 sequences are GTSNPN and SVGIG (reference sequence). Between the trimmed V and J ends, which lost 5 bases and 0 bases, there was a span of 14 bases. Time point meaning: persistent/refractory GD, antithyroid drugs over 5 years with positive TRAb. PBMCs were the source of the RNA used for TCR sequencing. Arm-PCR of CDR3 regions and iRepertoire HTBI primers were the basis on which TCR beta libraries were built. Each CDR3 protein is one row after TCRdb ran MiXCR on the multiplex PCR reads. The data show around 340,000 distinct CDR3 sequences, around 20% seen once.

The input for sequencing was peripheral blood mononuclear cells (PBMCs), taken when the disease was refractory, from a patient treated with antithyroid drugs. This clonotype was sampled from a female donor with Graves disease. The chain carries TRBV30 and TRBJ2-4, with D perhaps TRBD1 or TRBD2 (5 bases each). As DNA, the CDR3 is TGTGCCTGGGCCCTTGGGGACGTAGCCAAAAACATTCAGTACTTC. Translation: CAWALGDVAKNIQYF.